Described below is a single TCR beta chain sequence and its context. Its target is unknown. This specimen belongs to a study of molecular identifiers for immune sequencing clone quantification. The study's findings and limits: Highly expanded clone sizes could be underestimated through barcode sharing by identical TCR molecules.

Naive CD8 T cells were sorted, and the gate applied was CD8+CD4-CCR7+CD45RA+. Germline V gives CDR1 SEHNR, CDR2 FQNEAQ (reference sequence). Trimming removed 5 bases at V and 5 bases at J, with 16 bases between. The CDR3 has 14 residues. Bulk libraries came from a prior protocol with listed TCR primers. TCRdb re-called the PCR reads with MiXCR, one entry per CDR3 protein. The sample lists around 460,000 distinct CDR3 sequences; over 20% were seen once. The V call is TRBV7-9, the J call TRBJ2-7; D might be TRBD1 (7 bases). The TCR sequence derives from a human donor in good health. Some libraries in this study had Jurkat cell RNA spiked in. The sample consisted of naive CD8+ T cells from blood, with Jurkat cell RNA spiked in. Subset of the sample: FACS-sorted CD8+CD4-CCR7+CD45RA+ naive T cells. The CDR3 DNA is TGTGCCAGCAGCCCGCGGGACAGCGGAGACGAGCAGTACTTC. The encoded protein is CASSPRDSGDEQYF.